A selection of T cell receptor beta chains follows, all from one sample in a study of T cell changes during pregnancy in multiple sclerosis. The data were produced by immunoSEQ multiplex PCR, yet TCRdb's version contains in-frame clones alone and is incomplete. The table lists more than 80,000 clones, about 90% of them singletons. The sequencing here drew on peripheral blood, taken before pregnancy. These receptors originate from a female donor with multiple sclerosis, enrolled in a pregnancy study. Each CDR3 is given with its conserved first and last residue.

v_gene: TRBV7-2
j_gene: TRBJ1-2
CDR3aa: CASSLEQPYGYTF

v_gene: TRBV4-3
j_gene: TRBJ2-5
CDR3aa: CASSPGLTGGFQETQYF

v_gene: TRBV19
j_gene: TRBJ2-3
CDR3aa: CASSISPDRGSTDTQYF

v_gene: TRBV2
j_gene: TRBJ2-7
CDR3aa: CASSIKQGSYEQYF

v_gene: TRBV5-6
j_gene: TRBJ2-1
CDR3aa: CASSLRREGTRASYNEQFF

v_gene: TRBV2
j_gene: TRBJ2-2
CDR3aa: CASSDAGRYTGELFF

v_gene: TRBV19
j_gene: TRBJ1-3
CDR3aa: CASSIAVSSGNTIYF

v_gene: TRBV28
j_gene: TRBJ2-2
CDR3aa: CASSPIPSSGTTTGELFF

v_gene: TRBV4-3
j_gene: TRBJ1-1
CDR3aa: CASSHDRLGWNTEAFF

v_gene: TRBV19
j_gene: TRBJ2-7
CDR3aa: CASSIQGAAGLHYEQYF

v_gene: TRBV2
j_gene: TRBJ1-1
CDR3aa: CASTFRSMNTEAFF

v_gene: TRBV10-3
j_gene: TRBJ1-5
CDR3aa: CAVRSDRENQPQHF

v_gene: TRBV6-5
j_gene: TRBJ1-2
CDR3aa: CASSSPRDRLYGYTF

v_gene: TRBV29-1
j_gene: TRBJ2-3
CDR3aa: CSVTSGGGTDTQYF

v_gene: TRBV7-9
j_gene: TRBJ1-6
CDR3aa: CASSSQSVDSPLHF

v_gene: TRBV2
j_gene: TRBJ2-7
CDR3aa: CASSRDRGGEQYF

v_gene: TRBV28
j_gene: TRBJ2-3
CDR3aa: CASRRDTQYF

v_gene: TRBV28
j_gene: TRBJ2-7
CDR3aa: CASSTPGGSYEQYF

v_gene: TRBV7-9
j_gene: TRBJ2-1
CDR3aa: CASSTHRGRVPYNEQFF

v_gene: TRBV6-4
j_gene: TRBJ2-3
CDR3aa: CASSDSGGASDTQYF

v_gene: TRBV5-1
j_gene: TRBJ1-4
CDR3aa: CASSRDSVNEKLFF

v_gene: TRBV30
j_gene: TRBJ1-3
CDR3aa: CAWITGKGDTIYF

v_gene: TRBV6-6
j_gene: TRBJ2-1
CDR3aa: CASSFLGGEQFF

v_gene: TRBV7-2
j_gene: TRBJ1-4
CDR3aa: CASSLVYRDRNEKLFF

v_gene: TRBV7-9
j_gene: TRBJ1-6
CDR3aa: CASSLARASPLHF

v_gene: TRBV5-4
j_gene: TRBJ2-3
CDR3aa: CASSFIGRRTDTQYF

v_gene: TRBV27
j_gene: TRBJ2-5
CDR3aa: CASRTSGSMETQYF

v_gene: TRBV6-6
j_gene: TRBJ1-4
CDR3aa: CASKDRIDEKLFF

v_gene: TRBV2
j_gene: TRBJ1-1
CDR3aa: CASSETGATEAFF

v_gene: TRBV4-2
j_gene: TRBJ2-7
CDR3aa: CASSQASSDPNEQYF

v_gene: TRBV9
j_gene: TRBJ2-7
CDR3aa: CASSARGQSYEQYF

v_gene: TRBV6-6
j_gene: TRBJ1-2
CDR3aa: CASSSPGRSDYGYTF

v_gene: TRBV4-3
j_gene: TRBJ2-7
CDR3aa: CASSQVPAREQYF

v_gene: TRBV7-2
j_gene: TRBJ2-2
CDR3aa: CASSLVAGLNTGELFF

v_gene: TRBV19
j_gene: TRBJ2-5
CDR3aa: CASSIGRTSRSETQYF

v_gene: TRBV5-6
j_gene: TRBJ2-3
CDR3aa: CASSPTSGGYTDTQYF

v_gene: TRBV6-5
j_gene: TRBJ1-1
CDR3aa: CASSAQGKSTEAFF

v_gene: TRBV7-6
j_gene: TRBJ2-3
CDR3aa: CASSLTGVVASPLTDTQYF

v_gene: TRBV18
j_gene: TRBJ2-1
CDR3aa: CASSPGLAGAGEQFF

v_gene: TRBV12-5
j_gene: TRBJ1-5
CDR3aa: CASGSTGDGGNQPQHF

v_gene: TRBV11-3
j_gene: TRBJ1-2
CDR3aa: CASSLPTGYYGYTF

v_gene: TRBV15
j_gene: TRBJ2-2
CDR3aa: CATSRIPGTGDTGELFF

v_gene: TRBV19
j_gene: TRBJ2-6
CDR3aa: CASSSIRGSSSSGANVLTF

v_gene: TRBV27
j_gene: TRBJ2-1
CDR3aa: CASSSRWNEQFF

v_gene: TRBV5-4
j_gene: TRBJ1-1
CDR3aa: CASSQQQGSTEAFF

v_gene: TRBV6-6
j_gene: TRBJ2-1
CDR3aa: CASRASGAYNEQFF